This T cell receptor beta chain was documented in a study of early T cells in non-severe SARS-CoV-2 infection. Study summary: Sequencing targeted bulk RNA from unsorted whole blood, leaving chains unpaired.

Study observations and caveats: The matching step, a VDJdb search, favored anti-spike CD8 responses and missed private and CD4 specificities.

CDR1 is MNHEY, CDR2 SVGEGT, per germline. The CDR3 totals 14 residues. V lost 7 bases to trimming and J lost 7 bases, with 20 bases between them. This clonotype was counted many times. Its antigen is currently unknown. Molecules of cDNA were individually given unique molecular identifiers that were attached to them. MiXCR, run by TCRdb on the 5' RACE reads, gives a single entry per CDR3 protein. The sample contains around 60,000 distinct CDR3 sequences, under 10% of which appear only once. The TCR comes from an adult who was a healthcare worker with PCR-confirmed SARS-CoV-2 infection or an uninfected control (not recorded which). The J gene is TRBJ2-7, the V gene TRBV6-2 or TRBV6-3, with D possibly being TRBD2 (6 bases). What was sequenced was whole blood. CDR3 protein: CASTDFQAGVEQYF. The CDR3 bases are TGTGCCAGCACAGATTTCCAAGCGGGTGTTGAGCAGTACTTC.